This TCR beta chain was identified in a study of OX40 agonist ivuxolimab in advanced cancers. Study-wide points: Antigen targets of the expanded peripheral T cells went undetermined. CD8+ T cells showed, on average, more clonal expansion than CD4+ cells.

The CDR3 has 17 residues. Trimming cost V 0 bases and J 0 bases; bases outside gene matches: 7. Germline assignment: CDR1 SGDLS and CDR2 YYNGEE. TCRdb keeps only in-frame clones here, not all; method: immunoSEQ multiplex PCR. Seen here are some 77,000 clones, just over 85% observed once, and the top ten hold 2.5% to 3%. About this clone: Its matching antigen is unknown.

The chain recombines TRBV9 with TRBJ2-3; 7 bases align to TRBD2. This material consisted of CD4+ or CD8+ T cells sorted from blood, taken in a trial of the OX40 agonist ivuxolimab. The receptor comes from an adult with an advanced solid tumor such as melanoma, head and neck, liver or kidney cancer. In nucleotides, the CDR3 is TGTGCCAGCAGCGTAGGCTCTAGCGGTGCTAGCACAGATACGCAGTATTTT. Protein: CASSVGSSGASTDTQYF. The full variable domain, its missing parts supplied by reference TRBV9 and TRBJ2-3, is DSGVTQTPKHLITATGQRVTLRCSPRSGDLSVYWYQQSLDQGLQFLIQYYNGEERAKGNILERFSAQQFPDLHSELNLSSLELGDSALYFCASSVGSSGASTDTQYFGPGTRLTVL.